These 19 T cell receptor beta chains came from one sample sequenced in a study of T-cell reconstitution after alpha-beta-depleted transplantation in children (dated by TCRdb to 2015 to 2016). To prepare the library, PCR was applied. TCRdb lists the instrument as Illumina HiSeq 2500. TCR libraries were prepared with molecular barcoding, using unique molecular identifiers to normalize TCRbeta repertoire quantification. TCRdb trimmed public reads at Q25 via fastp, called clones via MiXCR and kept in-frame beta chains. Each CDR3 protein gets just one entry, which takes the most common genes and DNA from the rows behind it. The table for this sample lists about 240,000 distinct CDR3 sequences; 9.5% to 15% of them were counted only once. Clones ranked in the top ten supply around 2.5% of the sample. Sequencing used PBMCs from the stem cell graft donor, obtained from the stem cell graft. Source of these receptors: a human donor who donated a stem cell graft to a child with acute lymphoblastic leukemia.

This chain links TRBV4-1 with TRBJ2-2, with 7 bases matching TRBD1. CDR3 length: 21 amino acids. V was clipped by 5 bases and J by 5 bases; unmatched bases: 26. Germline V gene sequence: CDR1 MGHRA, CDR2 YSYEKL. In DNA form, the CDR3 reads TGCGCCAGCAGCTTTTGGCTGGAGACAGGGTTTATCTCGGGAAAGACCGGGGAGCTGTTTTTT. This sequence encodes CASSFWLETGFISGKTGELFF.

This sequence joins TRBV5-4 and TRBJ2-7, with TRBD1 matching 10 bases. The CDR3 has 16 residues. Germline-derived CDR1 and CDR2 are SGHNT and YYREEE (reference sequence). Trimming cost V 4 bases and J 3 bases; bases outside gene matches: 10. The CDR3 nucleotides read TGTGCCAGCAGCGGAGGGACAGGGGCTAATAGCTACGAGCAGTACTTC. It encodes CASSGGTGANSYEQYF.

Ten or more counts support this clonotype. The V gene is TRBV14, the J gene TRBJ1-2, with 7 bases fitting TRBD1. The V segment lost 4 bases and the J segment 6 bases; nucleotides outside the gene matches: 14. This CDR3 spans 16 amino acids. Germline V gene sequence: CDR1 SGHDN, CDR2 FVKESK. DNA for the CDR3: TGTGCCAGCAGCCCCCGAGGTTATGGACAGGCGCATGGCTACACCTTC. Protein product: CASSPRGYGQAHGYTF. Combining the CDR3 with reference TRBV14 and TRBJ1-2 gives the whole variable domain EAGVTQFPSHSVIEKGQTVTLRCDPISGHDNLYWYRRVMGKEIKFLLHFVKESKQDESGMPNNRFLAERTGGTYSTLKVQPAELEDSGVYFCASSPRGYGQAHGYTFGSGTRLTVV.

In this sample, this clonotype turned up many times. The gene calls are TRBV15 and TRBJ2-1; 8 nucleotides line up with TRBD1. Germline V gene lookup returns CDR1 LNHNV and CDR2 YYDKDF (reference sequence). Germline trimming cut 11 bases from V and 3 bases from J; bases unmatched to any gene: 3. The CDR3 loop spans 12 amino acids. CDR3 loop: CAVQGVYNEQFF. DNA for the CDR3: TGTGCCGTACAGGGGGTCTACAATGAGCAGTTCTTC. Looking up the rest from reference TRBV15 and TRBJ2-1 gives the full variable domain: DAMVIQNPRYQVTQFGKPVTLSCSQTLNHNVMYWYQQKSSQAPKLLFHYYDKDFNNEADTPDNFQSRRPNTSFCFLDIRSPGLGDTAMYLCAVQGVYNEQFFGPGTRLTVL.

This clonotype occurred many times. The J gene is TRBJ2-1, the V gene TRBV10-3, with 13 bases identical to TRBD2. Germline-derived CDR1 and CDR2 are ENHRY and SYGVKD. Losses at the gene ends were 2 bases for V and 0 bases for J; bases not matched to a gene: 10. The CDR3 spans 20 residues. This chain's CDR3 is CAISEPRLAGGPSSYNEQFF. The DNA of the CDR3 is TGTGCCATCAGTGAGCCCCGACTAGCGGGGGGACCGAGCTCCTACAATGAGCAGTTCTTC.

This clonotype was recorded many times. V usage is TRBV29-1 and J usage is TRBJ2-5, with D tentatively TRBD1 (6 bases). This CDR3 contains 13 residues. The V end lost 6 bases, the J end lost 9 bases, and 20 bases lay between the germline ends. From germline, CDR1 is SQVTM and CDR2 ANQGSEA. The CDR3 spells CSVGQAEEWAQYF. The DNA for the CDR3 is TGCAGCGTGGGACAAGCAGAAGAGTGGGCCCAGTACTTC.

J is TRBJ1-2 and V is TRBV6-5, with D possibly being TRBD1 (6 bases). V was trimmed by 3 bases and J by 3 bases, leaving 17 bases between them. CDR3 length: 16 residues. The germline gives CDR1 MNHEY, CDR2 SVGAGI. CDR3 amino acids: CASSYIGQKGHYGYTF. The CDR3 region has the DNA TGTGCCAGCAGTTATATCGGACAGAAAGGGCACTATGGCTACACCTTC.

This clonotype was counted at least ten times. The V and J genes are TRBV6-5 and TRBJ2-5; the D is unclear. Per the germline V gene, CDR1 is MNHEY and CDR2 is SVGAGI. The CDR3 covers 14 residues. V was shortened by 0 bases and J by 5 bases, with 10 bases between the two germline ends. The CDR3 region has the DNA TGTGCCAGCAGTTACTCGAATTCACGGGAGACCCAGTACTTC. The encoded protein is CASSYSNSRETQYF.

The table lists this clonotype with many counts. This rearrangement joins TRBV30 to TRBJ1-1; D is unclear. This CDR3 is built from 10 residues. Between the trimmed V and J ends, which lost 2 bases and 5 bases, there was a span of 3 bases. Germline-derived CDR1 and CDR2 are GTSNPN and SVGIG (reference sequence). Written as DNA, the CDR3 is TGTGCCTGGAGTACTACTGAAGCTTTCTTT. Its protein product is CAWSTTEAFF.

On this clonotype: This likely comes from a read error, as the CDR3 has no conserved phenylalanine or tryptophan at its end. The V call is TRBV18, the J call TRBJ2-3, with TRBD1 matching over 7 bases. CDR1 is KGHSH, CDR2 LQKENI, per germline. V shed 6 bases, J shed 2 bases, and the junction held 11 bases outside the gene matches. This CDR3 spans 16 amino acids. As DNA, the CDR3 is TGTGCCAGCTCCCAGATACAGGGGAAGGACACAGATACGCAGTATTTG. It codes for CASSQIQGKDTDTQYL.

Many counts were recorded for this clonotype. The CDR3 DNA is TGTGCCAGCAGCTTAGGGGCACAAAATGAAAAACTGTTTTTT. Translating gives CASSLGAQNEKLFF. The rearrangement links TRBV7-9 to TRBJ1-4; D is uncertain. The CDR3 length is 14 residues. Germline assignment: CDR1 SEHNR and CDR2 FQNEAQ (reference sequence). The V end lost 1 base, the J end lost 5 bases, and 8 bases lay between the germline ends.

This clonotype was seen at least ten times. The rearrangement joins TRBV28 to TRBJ2-7; possible D gene TRBD2, 5 bases. V gave up 7 bases and J gave up 6 bases, with 10 bases separating them. The CDR3 covers 11 residues. The germline CDR1 and CDR2 sequences are MDHEN and SYDVKM. As DNA, the CDR3 is TGTGCCAGCACCCCCGGAGGCGAGCAGTACTTC. It specifies CASTPGGEQYF.

This clonotype was seen a handful of times. The rearrangement uses TRBV12-3 or TRBV12-4 and TRBJ2-1; 8 positions match TRBD1. The ends lost 3 bases at V and 9 bases at J; junction bases unmatched: 4. This CDR3 contains 13 residues. CDR3 sequence (DNA): TGTGCCAGCAGTTTGACAGGGACAGGTGAGCAGTTCTTC. It encodes CASSLTGTGEQFF.

This clonotype was recorded many times. CDR3 bases: TGTGCCTGGAGTGTGATTCCCTACCTGAGGGGGAATGAGTCCACTGAAGCTTTCTTT. The encoded protein is CAWSVIPYLRGNESTEAFF. The chain joins TRBV30 to TRBJ1-1; tentatively, D is TRBD1 (6 bases). Germline CDR1 reads GTSNPN; CDR2 reads SVGIG (reference sequence). The CDR3 contains 19 residues. V lost 0 bases to trimming and J lost 4 bases, with 27 bases between them.

This chain links TRBV10-3 with TRBJ1-2, with D perhaps matching TRBD1 (5 bases). The CDR3 has 15 residues. V was clipped by 6 bases and J by 5 bases, with 19 bases between them. The germline CDR1 and CDR2 sequences are ENHRY and SYGVKD. CDR3 in amino acids: CAIRDQGPVRYGYTF. Here the CDR3 DNA reads TGTGCCATCAGGGACCAGGGACCGGTCCGGTATGGCTACACCTTC.

Ten or more counts support this clonotype. The chain carries TRBV20-1 and TRBJ2-3, with D possibly matching TRBD2 (5 bases). The CDR3 is made up of 13 amino acids. CDR1 is DFQATT and CDR2 is SNEGSKA in the germline V gene (reference sequence). Trimming took off 0 bases at V and 3 bases at J, with 7 bases between the two ends. In nucleotides, the CDR3 is TGCAGTGCTAGAGAACCGGGAACAGATACGCAGTATTTT. It encodes CSAREPGTDTQYF.

This clonotype was observed a handful of times. The chain joins TRBV7-2 to TRBJ2-7; D not resolved. The CDR3 has 14 amino acids. V was clipped by 5 bases and J by 1 base, with 12 bases between them. Germline V gene sequence: CDR1 SGHTA, CDR2 FQGNSA. The CDR3 region has the DNA TGTGCCAGCAGCCTCAGACGGGCATCCTACGAGCAGTACTTC. It specifies CASSLRRASYEQYF.

This clonotype appeared a few times. The chain has TRBV20-1 and TRBJ2-5, with 11 bases fitting TRBD2. Trimming at V came to 6 bases and at J to 5 bases, leaving 20 bases not matched to a gene. This CDR3 region has 18 residues. Germline lookup yields CDR1 DFQATT and CDR2 SNEGSKA (reference sequence). The CDR3 region is CSAPKPLAGVFNPETQYF. The CDR3 bases are TGCAGTGCCCCGAAACCACTAGCGGGAGTCTTTAATCCGGAGACCCAGTACTTC.

This clonotype was detected many times. The chain has TRBV5-5 and TRBJ2-4; D remains ambiguous. The CDR3 runs 12 residues. In germline, CDR1 is SGHKS, CDR2 YYEKEE (reference sequence). Trimming removed 1 base from V and 7 bases from J, with 6 bases in between. The CDR3 reads CASSLPENIQYF. Here the CDR3 DNA reads TGTGCCAGCAGCTTGCCGGAGAACATTCAGTACTTC.